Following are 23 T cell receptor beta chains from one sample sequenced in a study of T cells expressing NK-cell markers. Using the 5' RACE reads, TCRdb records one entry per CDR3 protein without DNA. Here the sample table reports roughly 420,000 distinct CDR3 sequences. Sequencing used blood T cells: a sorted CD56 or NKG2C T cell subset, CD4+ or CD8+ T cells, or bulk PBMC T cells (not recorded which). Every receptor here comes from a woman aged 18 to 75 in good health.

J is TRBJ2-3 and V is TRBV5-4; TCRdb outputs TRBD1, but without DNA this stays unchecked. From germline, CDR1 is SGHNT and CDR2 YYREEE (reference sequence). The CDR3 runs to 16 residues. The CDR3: CASSPKRGQGLDTQYF. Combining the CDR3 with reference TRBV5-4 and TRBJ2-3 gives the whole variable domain ETGVTQSPTHLIKTRGQQVTLRCSSQSGHNTVSWYQQALGQGPQFIFQYYREEENGRGNFPPRFSGLQFPNYSSELNVNALELDDSALYLCASSPKRGQGLDTQYFGPGTRLTVL.

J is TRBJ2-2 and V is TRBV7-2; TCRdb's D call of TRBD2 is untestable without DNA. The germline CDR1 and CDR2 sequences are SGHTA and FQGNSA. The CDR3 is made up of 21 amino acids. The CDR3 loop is CASSLAAPGLAGYSNTGELFF.

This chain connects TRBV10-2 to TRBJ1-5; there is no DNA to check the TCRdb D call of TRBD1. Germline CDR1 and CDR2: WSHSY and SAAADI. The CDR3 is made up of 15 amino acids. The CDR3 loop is CASSDRRGLYQPQHF.

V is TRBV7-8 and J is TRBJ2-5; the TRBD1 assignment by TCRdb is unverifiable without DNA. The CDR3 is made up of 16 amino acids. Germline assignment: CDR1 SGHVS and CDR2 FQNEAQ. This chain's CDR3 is CASSLMGAEYQETQYF.

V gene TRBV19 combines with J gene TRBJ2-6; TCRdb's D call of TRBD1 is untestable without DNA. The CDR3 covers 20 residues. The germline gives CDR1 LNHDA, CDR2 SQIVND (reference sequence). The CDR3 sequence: CASSIRTGGSYPSGANVLTF.

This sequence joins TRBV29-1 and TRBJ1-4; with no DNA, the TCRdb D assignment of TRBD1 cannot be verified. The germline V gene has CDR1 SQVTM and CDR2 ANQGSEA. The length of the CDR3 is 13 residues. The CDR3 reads CSARDRSDGKLFF.

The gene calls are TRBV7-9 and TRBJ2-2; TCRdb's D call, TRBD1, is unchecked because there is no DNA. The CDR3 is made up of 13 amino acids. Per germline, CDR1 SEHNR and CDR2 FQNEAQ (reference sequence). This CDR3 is CASSLQGTGELFF.

CDR3: CASSWGAKGKNIQYF. The gene calls are TRBV5-8 and TRBJ2-4; TCRdb lists TRBD1, though no DNA is available to test this call. CDR1 and CDR2 (germline): SGHTS, YDEGEE. The CDR3 is made up of 15 amino acids.

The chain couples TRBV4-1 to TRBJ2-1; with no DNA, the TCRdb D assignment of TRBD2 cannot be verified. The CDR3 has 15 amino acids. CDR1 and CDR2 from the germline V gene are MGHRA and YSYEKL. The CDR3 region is CASSLSGGGYNEQFF.

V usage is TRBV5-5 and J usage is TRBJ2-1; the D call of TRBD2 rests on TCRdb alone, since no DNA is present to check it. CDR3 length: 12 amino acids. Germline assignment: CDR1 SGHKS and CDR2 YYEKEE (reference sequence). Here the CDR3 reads CASSLVGLAPFF.

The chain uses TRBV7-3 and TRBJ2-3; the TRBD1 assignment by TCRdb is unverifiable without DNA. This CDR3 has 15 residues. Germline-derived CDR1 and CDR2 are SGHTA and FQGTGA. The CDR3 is CASTEYGLPTDTQYF. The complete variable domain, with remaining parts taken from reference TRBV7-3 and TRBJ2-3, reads GAGVSQTPSNKVTEKGKYVELRCDPISGHTALYWYRQSLGQGPEFLIYFQGTGAADDSGLPNDRFFAVRPEGSVSTLKIQRTERGDSAVYLCASTEYGLPTDTQYFGPGTRLTVL.

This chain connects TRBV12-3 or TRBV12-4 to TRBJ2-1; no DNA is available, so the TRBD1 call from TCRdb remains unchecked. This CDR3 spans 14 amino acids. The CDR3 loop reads CASSGQQTYNEQFF.

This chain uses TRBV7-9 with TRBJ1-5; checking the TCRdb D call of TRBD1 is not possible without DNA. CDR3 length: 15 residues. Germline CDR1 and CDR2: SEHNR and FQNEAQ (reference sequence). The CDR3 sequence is CASSQGQSRNQPQHF.

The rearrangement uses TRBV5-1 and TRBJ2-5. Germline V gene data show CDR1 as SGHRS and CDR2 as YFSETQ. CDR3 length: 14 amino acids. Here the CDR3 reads CASSLGYRQETQYF.

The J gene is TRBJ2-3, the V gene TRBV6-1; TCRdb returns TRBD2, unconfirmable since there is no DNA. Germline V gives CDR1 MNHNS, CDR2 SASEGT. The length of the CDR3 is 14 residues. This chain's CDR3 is CASNAGGSTDTQYF.

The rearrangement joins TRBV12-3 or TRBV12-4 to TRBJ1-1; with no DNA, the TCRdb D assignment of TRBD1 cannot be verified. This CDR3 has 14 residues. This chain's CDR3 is CASSLGQKNTEAFF.

The CDR3 spells CATSRDPGSSWANEQFF. The gene calls are TRBV15 and TRBJ2-1; TCRdb returns TRBD1, unconfirmable since there is no DNA. The length of the CDR3 is 17 residues. Germline-derived CDR1 and CDR2 are LNHNV and YYDKDF (reference sequence).

The CDR3 sequence is CAISVGNLGNEQFF. The chain carries TRBV10-3 and TRBJ2-1. This CDR3 is 14 amino acids long. Germline V CDR1 and CDR2: ENHRY, SYGVKD.

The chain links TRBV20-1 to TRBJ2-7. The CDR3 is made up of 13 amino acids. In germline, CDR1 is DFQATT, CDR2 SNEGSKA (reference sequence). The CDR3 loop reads CSARTGGPSEQYF.

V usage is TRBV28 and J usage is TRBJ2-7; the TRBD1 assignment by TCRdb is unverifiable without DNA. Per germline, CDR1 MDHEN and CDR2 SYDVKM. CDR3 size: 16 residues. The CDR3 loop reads CASEDQDRSIYYEQYF.

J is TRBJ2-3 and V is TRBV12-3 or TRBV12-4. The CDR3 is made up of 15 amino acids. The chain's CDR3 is CASSYRDTYTDTQYF.

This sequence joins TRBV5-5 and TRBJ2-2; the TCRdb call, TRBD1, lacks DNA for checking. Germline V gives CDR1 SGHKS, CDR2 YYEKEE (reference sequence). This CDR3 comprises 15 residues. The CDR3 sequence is CASSPGRKGTGELFF. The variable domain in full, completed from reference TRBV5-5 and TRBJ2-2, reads DAGVTQSPTHLIKTRGQQVTLRCSPISGHKSVSWYQQVLGQGPQFIFQYYEKEERGRGNFPDRFSARQFPNYSSELNVNALLLGDSALYLCASSPGRKGTGELFFGEGSRLTVL.

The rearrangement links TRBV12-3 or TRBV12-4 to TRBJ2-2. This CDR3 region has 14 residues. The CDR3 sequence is CASYLSWGTGELFF.